Following are 24 T cell receptor beta chains from one sample sequenced in a study of siplizumab effects on memory and regulatory T cells. Researchers maintained the mixed lymphocyte reaction cells in coculture at 37°C for six to seven days. No antigens are known for them. Libraries were prepared by immunoSEQ multiplex PCR; TCRdb keeps only in-frame clonotypes and omits some of them. This table holds about 9,900 clones, around 40% found once. Sample: CFSE-low (dividing) CD4+ T cells sorted from an allogeneic mixed lymphocyte reaction. The receptor source for this set is a human donor in good health; the cells came from an allogeneic mixed lymphocyte reaction.

The V and J genes are TRBV28 and TRBJ1-5; no firm D call. V gave up 7 bases and J gave up 4 bases, with 11 bases separating them. Germline CDR1 and CDR2: MDHEN and SYDVKM. The CDR3 loop spans 13 amino acids. The CDR3 DNA reads as TGTGCCAGCATCCTCAGTGGGAATCAGCCCCAGCATTTT. Its translation is CASILSGNQPQHF.

The genes are TRBV5-6 and TRBJ1-6; D is unresolved. The CDR3 spans 17 residues. In germline, CDR1 is SGHDT, CDR2 YYEEEE. V was shortened by 0 bases and J by 0 bases, with 10 bases between the two germline ends. The CDR3, as DNA: TGTGCCAGCAGCTTGGACGAGGCGAGCTCCTATAATTCACCCCTCCACTTT. Translated: CASSLDEASSYNSPLHF.

This sequence joins TRBV7-2 and TRBJ1-4, with 7 bases fitting TRBD1. V shed 4 bases, J shed 4 bases, and the junction held 6 bases outside the gene matches. Per the germline V gene, CDR1 is SGHTA and CDR2 is FQGNSA. CDR3 length: 15 residues. CDR3 in DNA: TGTGCCAGCAGCTCCCGACAGGGCGGTAATGAAAAACTGTTTTTT. Its protein is CASSSRQGGNEKLFF.

This clone showed up just a few times. This CDR3 is CASTGTPYQPQHF. CDR3 nucleotides: TGTGCCAGTACCGGGACACCATATCAGCCCCAGCATTTT. The V and J genes are TRBV28 and TRBJ1-5; the D gene is possibly TRBD1 (6 bases). Germline CDR1 and CDR2: MDHEN and SYDVKM. V lost 9 bases and J lost 5, with 14 bases in between. CDR3 length equals 13 residues.

The gene calls are TRBV29-1 and TRBJ2-3, with D tentatively TRBD1 or TRBD2 (5 bases each). This CDR3 has 12 residues. V was cut by 6 bases and J by 0 bases, with 7 bases left in between. Germline lookup yields CDR1 SQVTM and CDR2 ANQGSEA. This CDR3 reads CSVRDSTDTQYF. CDR3 nucleotide sequence: TGCAGCGTGAGGGACAGCACAGATACGCAGTATTTT.

This clone qualifies as medium-sized. The rearrangement joins TRBV7-2 to TRBJ2-7; either TRBD1 or TRBD2 may supply D (6 bases each). Germline V gene sequence: CDR1 SGHTA, CDR2 FQGNSA. V lost 5 bases and J lost 4, with 18 bases in between. This CDR3 spans 15 amino acids. CDR3 sequence: CASSQELQGRYEQYF. In DNA form, the CDR3 reads TGTGCCAGCAGCCAAGAATTGCAGGGGAGGTACGAGCAGTACTTC.

The chain is built from TRBV7-2 and TRBJ2-6; D uncertain. V was clipped by 0 bases and J by 4 bases, with 7 bases between them. CDR1 is SGHTA and CDR2 is FQGNSA in the germline V gene. The CDR3 sequence is 15 residues long. CDR3 sequence: CASSLAPAGANVLTF. For the CDR3, the DNA is TGTGCCAGCAGCTTAGCACCGGCCGGGGCCAACGTCCTGACTTTC. Using reference TRBV7-2 and TRBJ2-6 for the parts outside the CDR3, the full variable domain is GAGVSQSPSNKVTEKGKDVELRCDPISGHTALYWYRQSLGQGLEFLIYFQGNSAPDKSGLPSDRFSAERTGGSVSTLTIQRTQQEDSAVYLCASSLAPAGANVLTFGAGSRLTVL.

This chain connects TRBV11-2 to TRBJ1-3, with 7 bases that match TRBD1. This CDR3 comprises 15 residues. After removal of 4 bases from V and 2 bases from J, the junction contained 5 bases not matched to a gene. Germline V gene data show CDR1 as SGHAT and CDR2 as FQNNGV. The CDR3 DNA follows: TGTGCCAGCAGCTCACCCGACAGGGCTGGAAACACCATATATTTT. Translation gives CASSSPDRAGNTIYF.

This clone ranks as medium-sized. The chain is built from TRBV27 and TRBJ2-7; 8 bases align to TRBD2. Germline CDR1 is MNHEY and CDR2 is SMNVEV (reference sequence). V gave up 6 bases and J gave up 2 bases; unmatched junction bases: 9. This CDR3 has 15 amino acids. CDR3 in amino acids: CASRLAGAGPYEQYF. CDR3 bases: TGTGCCAGCAGGCTAGCGGGTGCCGGGCCCTACGAGCAGTACTTC.

In its sample, this clone ranks as medium-sized (0.01 to 0.1%). The J gene is TRBJ1-5, the V gene TRBV18, with D possibly matching TRBD1 (6 bases). The CDR3 extends over 15 amino acids. V was clipped by 3 bases and J by 0 bases, with 9 bases between them. The germline gives CDR1 KGHSH, CDR2 LQKENI. Written as DNA, the CDR3 is TGTGCCAGCTCACCGACAGGATCTAGCAATCAGCCCCAGCATTTT. It specifies CASSPTGSSNQPQHF.

This clone has a handful of counts. The rearrangement uses TRBV5-1 and TRBJ2-2; 9 nucleotides line up with TRBD1. V was clipped by 0 bases and J by 6 bases; unmatched bases: 3. The V gene's germline CDR1 is SGHRS and CDR2 YFSETQ. The CDR3 runs 15 residues. CDR3 in amino acids: CASSLDGQGPGELFF. DNA for the CDR3: TGCGCCAGCAGCTTGGACGGACAGGGGCCCGGGGAGCTGTTTTTT.

By proportion, this clone is medium-sized. The J gene is TRBJ2-5, the V gene TRBV10-3; 7 nucleotides agree with TRBD2. Trimming took 4 bases from V and 1 from J; bases not matched to a gene: 3. The CDR3 spans 14 residues. Per germline, CDR1 ENHRY and CDR2 SYGVKD. The DNA of the CDR3 is TGTGCCATCAGTGTCCGCGGGAGCCAAGAGACCCAGTACTTC. Translation gives CAISVRGSQETQYF.

This clone is categorized as medium-sized. V is TRBV2 and J is TRBJ1-2; no firm D call. This CDR3 has 13 amino acids. The V and J ends lost 0 bases and 4 bases respectively, with 6 bases between them. The V gene's germline CDR1 is SNHLY and CDR2 FYNNEI. The chain's CDR3 is CASSEAPSYGYTF. Written as DNA, the CDR3 is TGTGCCAGCAGTGAAGCGCCCAGCTATGGCTACACCTTC.

For this clone: Its ends do not fully match the called genes, so a read error is possible. The chain is built from TRBV5-1 and TRBJ1-1; D is undetermined. Germline CDR1 SGHRS, CDR2 YFSETQ. The CDR3 length is 14 residues. The CDR3 DNA follows: TGTGCCAGCAGCATCATTCAGTCGGGCACTGAAGCTTTCTTT. Translating gives CASSIIQSGTEAFF.

The rearrangement uses TRBV11-3 and TRBJ2-1; D gene ambiguous. This CDR3 region has 12 residues. Germline CDR1 SGHNT, CDR2 YENEEA. Trimming removed 0 bases at V and 9 bases at J, with 6 bases between. The CDR3 DNA follows: TGTGCCAGCAGCTTAGAAGTACGTGAGCAGTTCTTC. It yields the protein CASSLEVREQFF.

This clone was found a few times. The rearrangement joins TRBV4-3 to TRBJ1-1; 8 nucleotides agree with TRBD1. CDR3 length: 15 residues. J lost 4 bases, V lost 3 bases, and 7 bases had no gene match. Germline CDR1 reads LGHNA; CDR2 reads YSLEER. The CDR3 bases are TGCGCCAGCAGCCAGTCGGACAGGGTTGGCACTGAAGCTTTCTTT. It translates to CASSQSDRVGTEAFF.

The chain uses TRBV4-2 and TRBJ2-5; 9 nucleotides match TRBD2. The CDR3 loop spans 16 amino acids. Germline lookup yields CDR1 LGHNA and CDR2 YNFKEQ. Trimming cost V 5 bases and J 5 bases; bases outside gene matches: 12. The CDR3 here is CASSLGTSRVVETQYF. The CDR3 bases are TGTGCCAGCAGCTTGGGGACTAGCAGAGTGGTGGAGACCCAGTACTTC.

The chain recombines TRBV7-8 with TRBJ2-7; D not certain. This CDR3 is built from 17 residues. Germline V lookup: CDR1 SGHVS, CDR2 FQNEAQ. Trimming left V 3 bases short and J 2 bases short, with 20 bases between. The CDR3 is CASSLPPGRRIPYEQYF. The CDR3 DNA reads TGTGCCAGCAGCTTGCCCCCCGGTCGTCGGATCCCCTACGAGCAGTACTTC.

The count of this clone is one. V and J are TRBV5-4 and TRBJ2-3, with D possibly TRBD1 on 5 matching bases. The V gene lost 2 bases and the J gene lost 4 bases, with 8 bases spanning the gap. Germline V gene lookup returns CDR1 SGHNT and CDR2 YYREEE (reference sequence). The CDR3 length is 13 residues. The CDR3: CASSLRGADTQYF. The CDR3 region has the DNA TGTGCCAGCAGCTTAAGGGGTGCAGATACGCAGTATTTT. Together with reference TRBV5-4 and TRBJ2-3, the CDR3 gives the full variable domain: ETGVTQSPTHLIKTRGQQVTLRCSSQSGHNTVSWYQQALGQGPQFIFQYYREEENGRGNFPPRFSGLQFPNYSSELNVNALELDDSALYLCASSLRGADTQYFGPGTRLTVL.

This clone is medium-sized. This chain connects TRBV9 to TRBJ2-1, with 7 bases fitting TRBD1. Germline V lookup: CDR1 SGDLS, CDR2 YYNGEE. The trim removed 0 bases at V and 10 bases at J, leaving 4 bases unmatched. The CDR3 is 13 residues long. The CDR3 DNA reads TGTGCCAGCAGCGTAGAAGGGGGCTGGGAGCAGTTCTTC. Translation gives CASSVEGGWEQFF.

In its sample, this clone is medium-sized (0.01 to 0.1%). The genes are TRBV6-5 and TRBJ1-2, with D tentatively TRBD1 (6 bases). Germline CDR1 and CDR2: MNHEY and SVGAGI. V was pared by 5 bases and J by 6 bases, with 16 bases between. The CDR3 is 14 amino acids. The CDR3, as DNA: TGTGCCAGCAGTCCTGCCGGGGGCCGGGATGGCTACACCTTC. It translates to CASSPAGGRDGYTF.

The chain uses TRBV4-2 and TRBJ2-7, with 9 bases matching TRBD1. With V trimmed by 5 bases and J by 0 bases, 2 bases remained unmatched. This CDR3 region has 14 residues. The germline gives CDR1 LGHNA, CDR2 YNFKEQ. CDR3 bases: TGTGCCAGCAGCTGGGGACAGGGCTCCTACGAGCAGTACTTC. This codes for CASSWGQGSYEQYF.

The chain is built from TRBV7-2 and TRBJ1-2; 8 bases are a match to TRBD1. The CDR3 loop spans 15 amino acids. Germline CDR1 and CDR2: SGHTA and FQGNSA. Trimming cost V 5 bases and J 4 bases; bases outside gene matches: 9. CDR3 in DNA: TGTGCCAGCAGCAAAAGACAGGGGTTGGGCTATGGCTACACCTTC. Its translation: CASSKRQGLGYGYTF.

This clone has just a few counts. This chain links TRBV4-3 with TRBJ2-7; 11 bases line up with TRBD2. The CDR3 length is 15 residues. Trimming at V came to 5 bases and at J to 2 bases, leaving 5 bases not matched to a gene. Germline-derived CDR1 and CDR2 are LGHNA and YSLEER. The CDR3 sequence: CASSYGTSGTYEQYF. CDR3 bases: TGCGCCAGCAGCTATGGGACTAGCGGAACCTACGAGCAGTACTTC.